Listed below are T cell receptor beta chains from one sample, sequenced in a study of T cells in Graves' hyperthyroidism and ophthalmopathy. TCRdb recomputed calls from the multiplex PCR reads with MiXCR, one row per CDR3 protein. Among 550,000 to 800,000 distinct CDR3 sequences listed, approximately 16% were seen once. The sequenced sample was blood. These receptors were collected from a man in his late teens or twenties with Graves' hyperthyroidism. Both conserved end residues are part of each CDR3. The order of the fields is CDR3 DNA, CDR3 protein, V gene, clone size, J gene, D gene, CDR3 length. A D gene is named only where the DNA matches it firmly. Some rows have no size entry. The others give once, few or many, or a class for an expanded clone.

CDR3 DNA: TGTGCCAGCAGTTTAGGCACAGGGGATCTGTTGGACATTCAGTACTTC; CDR3 protein: CASSLGTGDLLDIQYF; V gene: TRBV12-3/TRBV12-4; clone size: few; J gene: TRBJ2-4; D gene: TRBD1; CDR3 length: 16
CDR3 DNA: TGCAGTGCTAGGACGGGACTAGCGGGATACGAGCAGTACTTC; CDR3 protein: CSARTGLAGYEQYF; V gene: TRBV20-1; clone size: many; J gene: TRBJ2-7; D gene: TRBD2; CDR3 length: 14
CDR3 DNA: TGCGCCAGCAGCTTGTTGGGAGGAACCAATGGAGAGCAGTACTTC; CDR3 protein: CASSLLGGTNGEQYF; V gene: TRBV5-1; clone size: few; J gene: TRBJ2-7; D gene: -; CDR3 length: 15
CDR3 DNA: TGTGCCAGCAGGGGCACTCAGGGAGGGACTGAAGCTTTCTTT; CDR3 protein: CASRGTQGGTEAFF; V gene: TRBV2; clone size: many; J gene: TRBJ1-1; D gene: -; CDR3 length: 14
CDR3 DNA: TGTGCCAGCAGGCCCCGACTAGCGCCAGATACCTACGAGCAGTACTTC; CDR3 protein: CASRPRLAPDTYEQYF; V gene: TRBV6-1; clone size: many; J gene: TRBJ2-7; D gene: TRBD2; CDR3 length: 16
CDR3 DNA: TGTGCCAGCAGTTACTGGCACGTCGGCACCGGGGAGCTGTTTTTT; CDR3 protein: CASSYWHVGTGELFF; V gene: TRBV6-2/TRBV6-3; clone size: many; J gene: TRBJ2-2; D gene: -; CDR3 length: 15
CDR3 DNA: TGTGCCAGCAAACTAGCGGGAGGGCCCTACGAGCAGTACTTC; CDR3 protein: CASKLAGGPYEQYF; V gene: TRBV6-1; clone size: many; J gene: TRBJ2-7; D gene: TRBD2; CDR3 length: 14
CDR3 DNA: TGTGCCAGCACCTCCGGGACAGGGGACGGGGAGACCCAGTACTTC; CDR3 protein: CASTSGTGDGETQYF; V gene: TRBV12-3/TRBV12-4; clone size: many; J gene: TRBJ2-5; D gene: TRBD1; CDR3 length: 15
CDR3 DNA: TGCGCCAGCAGCGCTCCGGGACAGGCCACAGATACGCAGTATTTT; CDR3 protein: CASSAPGQATDTQYF; V gene: TRBV5-1; clone size: -; J gene: TRBJ2-3; D gene: TRBD1; CDR3 length: 15
CDR3 DNA: TGTGCCAGCAGATCTACCGGGACAGGGGCACCTAATCAGCCCCAGCATTTT; CDR3 protein: CASRSTGTGAPNQPQHF; V gene: TRBV28; clone size: many; J gene: TRBJ1-5; D gene: TRBD1; CDR3 length: 17
CDR3 DNA: TGCGCCAGCAGCTTTTCCCGGGACAGGGGAGGCGATGAGCAGTTCTTC; CDR3 protein: CASSFSRDRGGDEQFF; V gene: TRBV5-1; clone size: -; J gene: TRBJ2-1; D gene: TRBD1; CDR3 length: 16
CDR3 DNA: TGTGCCAGCAGTGTAGACAGGACGAGGCCTGAAGCTTTCTTT; CDR3 protein: CASSVDRTRPEAFF; V gene: TRBV6-1; clone size: many; J gene: TRBJ1-1; D gene: -; CDR3 length: 14
CDR3 DNA: TGCGCCAGCAGCTCGAGGACAGGGAGAGGAAACACCATATATTTT; CDR3 protein: CASSSRTGRGNTIYF; V gene: TRBV5-1; clone size: -; J gene: TRBJ1-3; D gene: TRBD1; CDR3 length: 15
CDR3 DNA: TGCGCCAGCAGCCAATCCGTTCGGTTAGCGGGAGAGTATGAGCAGTTCTTC; CDR3 protein: CASSQSVRLAGEYEQFF; V gene: TRBV4-3; clone size: -; J gene: TRBJ2-1; D gene: TRBD2; CDR3 length: 17
CDR3 DNA: TGTGCCACCAGCAGAGCAAATCAGCCCCAGCATTTT; CDR3 protein: CATSRANQPQHF; V gene: TRBV15; clone size: many; J gene: TRBJ1-5; D gene: -; CDR3 length: 12
CDR3 DNA: TGTGCCAGCAGCTTGCTCCGGACCCGGGGGAGGGAGCAGTACTTC; CDR3 protein: CASSLLRTRGREQYF; V gene: TRBV5-6; clone size: -; J gene: TRBJ2-7; D gene: -; CDR3 length: 15